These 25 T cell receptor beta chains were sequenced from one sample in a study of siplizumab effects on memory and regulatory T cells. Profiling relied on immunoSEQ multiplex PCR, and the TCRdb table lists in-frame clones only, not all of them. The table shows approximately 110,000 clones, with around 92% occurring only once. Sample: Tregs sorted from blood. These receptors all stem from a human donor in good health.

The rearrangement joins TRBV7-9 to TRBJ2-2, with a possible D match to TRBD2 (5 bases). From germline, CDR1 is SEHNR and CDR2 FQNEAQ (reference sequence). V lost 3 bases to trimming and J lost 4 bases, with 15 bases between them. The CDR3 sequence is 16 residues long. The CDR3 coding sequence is TGTGCCAGCAGCTTTGTGGAGCGGAGATCCACCGGGGAGCTGTTTTTT. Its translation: CASSFVERRSTGELFF.

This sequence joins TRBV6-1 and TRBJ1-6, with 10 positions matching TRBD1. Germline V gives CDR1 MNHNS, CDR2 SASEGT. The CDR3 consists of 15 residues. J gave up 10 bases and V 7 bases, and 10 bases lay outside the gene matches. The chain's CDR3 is CASIRGDRGRSPLHF. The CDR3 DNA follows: TGTGCCAGCATCAGGGGGGACAGGGGTAGATCACCCCTCCACTTT.

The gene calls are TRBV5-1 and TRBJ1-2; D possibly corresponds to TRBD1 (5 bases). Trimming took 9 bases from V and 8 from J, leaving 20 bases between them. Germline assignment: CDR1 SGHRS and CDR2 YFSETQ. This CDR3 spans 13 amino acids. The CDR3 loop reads CATSSDQGEGYTF. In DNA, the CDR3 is TGCGCCACCTCCTCTGACCAAGGGGAAGGCTACACCTTC.

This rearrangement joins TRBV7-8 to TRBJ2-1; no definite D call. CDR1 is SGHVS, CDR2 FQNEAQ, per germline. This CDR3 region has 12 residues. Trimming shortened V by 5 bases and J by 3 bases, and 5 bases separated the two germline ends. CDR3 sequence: CASSPVYNEQFF. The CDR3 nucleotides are TGTGCCAGCAGCCCTGTCTACAATGAGCAGTTCTTC.

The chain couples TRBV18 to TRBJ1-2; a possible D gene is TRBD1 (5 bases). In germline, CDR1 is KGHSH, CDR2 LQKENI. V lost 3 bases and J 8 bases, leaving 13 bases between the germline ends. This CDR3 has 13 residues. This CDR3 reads CASSPNYWGGYTF. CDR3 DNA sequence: TGTGCCAGCTCACCCAACTATTGGGGGGGCTACACCTTC.

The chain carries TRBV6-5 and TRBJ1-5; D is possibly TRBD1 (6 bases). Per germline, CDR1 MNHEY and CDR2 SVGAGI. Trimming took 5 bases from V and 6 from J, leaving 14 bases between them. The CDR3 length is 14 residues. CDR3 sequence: CASSENTGAQPQHF. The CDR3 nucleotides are TGTGCCAGCAGTGAGAATACGGGGGCTCAGCCCCAGCATTTT.

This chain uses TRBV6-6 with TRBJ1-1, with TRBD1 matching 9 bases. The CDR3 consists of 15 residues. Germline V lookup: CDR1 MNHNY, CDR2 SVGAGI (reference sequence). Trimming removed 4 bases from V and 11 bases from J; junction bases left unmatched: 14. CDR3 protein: CASSSLLNPGQGAFF. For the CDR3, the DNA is TGTGCCAGCAGTTCACTACTTAATCCGGGACAGGGTGCTTTCTTT.

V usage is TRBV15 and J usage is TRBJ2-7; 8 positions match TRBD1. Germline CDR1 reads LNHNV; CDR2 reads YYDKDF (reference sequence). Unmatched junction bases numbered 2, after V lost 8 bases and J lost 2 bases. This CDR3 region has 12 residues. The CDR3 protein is CATGQGAYEQYF. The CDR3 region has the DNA TGTGCCACCGGACAGGGTGCCTACGAGCAGTACTTC.

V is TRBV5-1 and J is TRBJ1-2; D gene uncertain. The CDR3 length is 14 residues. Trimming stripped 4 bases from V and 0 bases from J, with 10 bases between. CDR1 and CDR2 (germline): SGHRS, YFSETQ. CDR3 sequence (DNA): TGCGCCAGCAGCACCAGTATAGCTAACTATGGCTACACCTTC. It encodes CASSTSIANYGYTF.

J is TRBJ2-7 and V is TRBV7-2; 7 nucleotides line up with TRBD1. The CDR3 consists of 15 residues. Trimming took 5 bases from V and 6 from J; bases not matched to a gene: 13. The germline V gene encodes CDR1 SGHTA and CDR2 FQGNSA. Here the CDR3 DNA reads TGTGCCAGCAGCCCCGGGGACAGCTACCTCTTCGAGCAGTACTTC. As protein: CASSPGDSYLFEQYF.

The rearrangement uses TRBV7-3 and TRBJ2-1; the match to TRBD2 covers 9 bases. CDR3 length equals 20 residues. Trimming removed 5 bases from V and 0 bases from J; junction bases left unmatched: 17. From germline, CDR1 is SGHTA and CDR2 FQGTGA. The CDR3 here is CASSPRSGSGSLSSYNEQFF. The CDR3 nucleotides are TGTGCCAGCAGCCCCCGGTCGGGTAGCGGGAGTTTGAGCTCCTACAATGAGCAGTTCTTC.

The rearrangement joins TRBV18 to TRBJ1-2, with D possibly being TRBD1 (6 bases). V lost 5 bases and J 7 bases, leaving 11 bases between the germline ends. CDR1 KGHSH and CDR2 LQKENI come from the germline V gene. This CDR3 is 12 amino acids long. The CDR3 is CASSTGNGGYTF. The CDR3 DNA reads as TGTGCCAGCTCAACAGGGAATGGTGGCTACACCTTC. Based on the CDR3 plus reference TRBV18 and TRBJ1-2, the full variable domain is NAGVMQNPRHLVRRRGQEARLRCSPMKGHSHVYWYRQLPEEGLKFMVYLQKENIIDESGMPKERFSAEFPKEGPSILRIQQVVRGDSAAYFCASSTGNGGYTFGSGTRLTVV.

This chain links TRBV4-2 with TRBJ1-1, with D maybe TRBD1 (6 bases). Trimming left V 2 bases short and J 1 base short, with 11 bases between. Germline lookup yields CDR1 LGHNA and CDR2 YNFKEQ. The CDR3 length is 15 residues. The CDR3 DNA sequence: TGTGCCAGCAGCCAAATGGGACACCCGAACACTGAAGCTTTCTTT. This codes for CASSQMGHPNTEAFF.

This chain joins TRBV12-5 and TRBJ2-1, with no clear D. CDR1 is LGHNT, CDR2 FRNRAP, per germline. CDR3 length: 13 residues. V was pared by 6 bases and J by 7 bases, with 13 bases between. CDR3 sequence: CASGTTVRNEQFF. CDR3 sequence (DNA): TGTGCTAGTGGCACAACCGTTCGGAATGAGCAGTTCTTC.

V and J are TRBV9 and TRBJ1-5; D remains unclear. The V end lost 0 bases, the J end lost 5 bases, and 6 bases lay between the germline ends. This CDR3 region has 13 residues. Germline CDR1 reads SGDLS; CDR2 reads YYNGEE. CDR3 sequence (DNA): TGTGCCAGCAGCGTAGAGGTAGATCAGCCCCAGCATTTT. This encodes CASSVEVDQPQHF.

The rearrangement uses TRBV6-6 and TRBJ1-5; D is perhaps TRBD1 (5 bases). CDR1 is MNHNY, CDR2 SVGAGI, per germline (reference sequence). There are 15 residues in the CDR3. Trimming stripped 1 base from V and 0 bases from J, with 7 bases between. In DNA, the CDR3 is TGTGCCAGCAGTTACTTCAGGGTTAGCAATCAGCCCCAGCATTTT. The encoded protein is CASSYFRVSNQPQHF.

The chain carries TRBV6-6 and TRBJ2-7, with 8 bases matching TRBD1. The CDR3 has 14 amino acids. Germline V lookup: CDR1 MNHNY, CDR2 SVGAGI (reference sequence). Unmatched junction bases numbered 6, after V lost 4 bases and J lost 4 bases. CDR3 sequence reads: CASSSWTGMYEQYF. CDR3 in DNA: TGTGCCAGCAGTTCCTGGACAGGGATGTACGAGCAGTACTTC.

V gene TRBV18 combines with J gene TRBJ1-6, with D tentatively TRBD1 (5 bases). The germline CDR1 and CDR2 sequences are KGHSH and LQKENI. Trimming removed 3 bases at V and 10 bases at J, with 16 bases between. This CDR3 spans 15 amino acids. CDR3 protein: CASSPTGDGGSPLHF. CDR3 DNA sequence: TGTGCCAGCTCACCCACAGGTGATGGGGGGTCACCCCTCCACTTT. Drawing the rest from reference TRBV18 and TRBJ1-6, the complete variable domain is NAGVMQNPRHLVRRRGQEARLRCSPMKGHSHVYWYRQLPEEGLKFMVYLQKENIIDESGMPKERFSAEFPKEGPSILRIQQVVRGDSAAYFCASSPTGDGGSPLHFGNGTRLTVT.

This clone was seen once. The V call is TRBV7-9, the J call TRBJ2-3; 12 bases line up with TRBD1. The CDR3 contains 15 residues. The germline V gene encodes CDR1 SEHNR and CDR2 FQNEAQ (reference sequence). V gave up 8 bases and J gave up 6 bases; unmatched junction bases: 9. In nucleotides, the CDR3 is TGTGCCAGCGGGGACAGGGGGCGCCCCCGGGATACGCAGTATTTT. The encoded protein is CASGDRGRPRDTQYF.

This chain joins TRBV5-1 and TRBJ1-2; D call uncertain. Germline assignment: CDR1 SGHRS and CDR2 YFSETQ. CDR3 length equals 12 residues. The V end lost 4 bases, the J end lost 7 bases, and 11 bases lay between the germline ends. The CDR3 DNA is TGCGCCAGCAGCGCACAGACGGCTGGCTACACCTTC. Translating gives CASSAQTAGYTF.

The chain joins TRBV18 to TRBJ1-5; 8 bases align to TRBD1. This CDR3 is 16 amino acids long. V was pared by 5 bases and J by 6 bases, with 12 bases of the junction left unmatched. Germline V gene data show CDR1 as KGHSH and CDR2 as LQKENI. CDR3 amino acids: CASSEAGTGGGQPQHF. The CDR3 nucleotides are TGTGCCAGCTCAGAGGCCGGGACAGGTGGCGGTCAGCCCCAGCATTTT.

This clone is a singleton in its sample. The CDR3 coding sequence is TGTGCCAGCAGGCAGGGGGTAGAGAACACTGAAGCTTTCTTT. Translated, it gives CASRQGVENTEAFF. V gene TRBV2 combines with J gene TRBJ1-1; 7 bases agree with TRBD1. The germline CDR1 and CDR2 sequences are SNHLY and FYNNEI. The CDR3 contains 14 residues. V dropped 6 bases and J dropped 1; count of bases not matched to a gene: 5.

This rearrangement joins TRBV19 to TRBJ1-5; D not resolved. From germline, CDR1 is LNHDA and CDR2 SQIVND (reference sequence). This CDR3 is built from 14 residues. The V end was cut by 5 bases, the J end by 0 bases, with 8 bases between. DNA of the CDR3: TGTGCCAGTAGTCCATTTAATAGCAATCAGCCCCAGCATTTT. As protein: CASSPFNSNQPQHF.

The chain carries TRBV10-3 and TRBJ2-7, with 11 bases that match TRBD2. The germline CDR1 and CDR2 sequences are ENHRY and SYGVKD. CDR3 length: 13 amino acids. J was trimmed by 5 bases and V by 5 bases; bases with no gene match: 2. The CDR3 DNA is TGTGCCATCAGTTTAGCGGGAGGGGACGAGCAGTACTTC. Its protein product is CAISLAGGDEQYF.

The CDR3 sequence: CASSGPRQGRNTEAFF. CDR3 in DNA: TGTGCCAGCAGTGGTCCAAGACAGGGCCGCAACACTGAAGCTTTCTTT. The V call is TRBV25-1, the J call TRBJ1-1; TRBD1 aligns across 7 bases. In germline, CDR1 is MGHDK, CDR2 SYGVNS. With 4 bases clipped from V and 2 bases from J, the junction kept 10 bases outside the gene matches. CDR3 length equals 16 residues.